Listed below are T cell receptor beta chains from one sample, sequenced in a study of cytotoxic CD8 clonotypes in ibrutinib-treated CLL. The protocol was immunoSEQ multiplex PCR, while the TCRdb copy is restricted to in-frame clones and leaves out a portion. Here the sample spans fewer than 400,000 clones, over 60% being singletons. The specimen was PBMCs, collected after 36 months of ibrutinib treatment. These receptors all stem from a human donor with chronic lymphocytic leukemia. CDR3s leave out the opening cysteine and the closing phenylalanine or tryptophan. The D gene is left open where the match is weak.

CDR3: ASSRRAQQETQY; D: -; length: 12; J: TRBJ2-5; V: TRBV18
CDR3: ASSSDGPKTQY; D: -; length: 11; J: TRBJ2-5; V: TRBV7-3
CDR3: ASRDRNSPLH; D: -; length: 10; J: TRBJ1-6; V: TRBV2
CDR3: ASSVALGLAWETQY; D: TRBD2; length: 14; J: TRBJ2-5; V: TRBV9
CDR3: ASSLVGQRAEAF; D: TRBD1; length: 12; J: TRBJ1-1; V: TRBV11-2
CDR3: ASSNAGTSGNIQY; D: TRBD2; length: 13; J: TRBJ2-4; V: TRBV6-5
CDR3: ASSSPNTGELF; D: -; length: 11; J: TRBJ2-2; V: TRBV7-2
CDR3: ASTLGLGSHEQY; D: TRBD2; length: 12; J: TRBJ2-7; V: TRBV6-6
CDR3: ASSWFGSSYNEQF; D: -; length: 13; J: TRBJ2-1; V: TRBV7-9
CDR3: ASSHPGGRRFHSNQPQH; D: TRBD1; length: 17; J: TRBJ1-5; V: TRBV28
CDR3: ASSLRPGSGETQY; D: -; length: 13; J: TRBJ2-5; V: TRBV5-4
CDR3: ASSPDRYEQY; D: -; length: 10; J: TRBJ2-7; V: TRBV11-2
CDR3: ASSRQWLSYEQY; D: -; length: 12; J: TRBJ2-7; V: TRBV4-2
CDR3: AIRGLGHEQY; D: -; length: 10; J: TRBJ2-7; V: TRBV10-3
CDR3: ASSVEGYRGDEQY; D: -; length: 13; J: TRBJ2-7; V: TRBV9
CDR3: ASSLGNSPLH; D: -; length: 10; J: TRBJ1-6; V: TRBV5-1
CDR3: SVEGRYGYT; D: -; length: 9; J: TRBJ1-2; V: TRBV29-1
CDR3: ASSPTYTGELF; D: -; length: 11; J: TRBJ2-2; V: TRBV7-3
CDR3: ASSERRANTGELF; D: -; length: 13; J: TRBJ2-2; V: TRBV2
CDR3: ASSLDPVNEQF; D: -; length: 11; J: TRBJ2-1; V: TRBV11-2
CDR3: ASSTDRTLTYNEQF; D: -; length: 14; J: TRBJ2-1; V: TRBV9
CDR3: ASSIVVNTEAF; D: -; length: 11; J: TRBJ1-1; V: TRBV19
CDR3: ASSQDPGAVVWEAF; D: -; length: 14; J: TRBJ1-1; V: TRBV4-1
CDR3: ASSPRRRGVFTGELF; D: -; length: 15; J: TRBJ2-2; V: TRBV9
CDR3: ASSLDSGKETQY; D: -; length: 12; J: TRBJ2-5; V: TRBV7-2
CDR3: ASRLGPNQPQH; D: -; length: 11; J: TRBJ1-5; V: TRBV12-5
CDR3: ASSREGTSGKVTGELF; D: TRBD2; length: 16; J: TRBJ2-2; V: TRBV27
CDR3: ASSLVGTGGVSGTQY; D: TRBD1; length: 15; J: TRBJ2-5; V: TRBV7-3
CDR3: ASSQDGQGALRLYGYT; D: TRBD1; length: 16; J: TRBJ1-2; V: TRBV4-2
CDR3: ASSPTATNEKLF; D: -; length: 12; J: TRBJ1-4; V: TRBV18
CDR3: AMDATRVTEAF; D: -; length: 11; J: TRBJ1-1; V: TRBV10-3
CDR3: ASSRQWGESNQPQH; D: -; length: 14; J: TRBJ1-5; V: TRBV4-1
CDR3: AGLTGTTGELF; D: -; length: 11; J: TRBJ2-2; V: TRBV6-1
CDR3: ASSITGETNTIY; D: -; length: 12; J: TRBJ1-3; V: TRBV19
CDR3: ASSIRTGGASDTQY; D: TRBD1; length: 14; J: TRBJ2-3; V: TRBV19
CDR3: ASSPKNTGELF; D: -; length: 11; J: TRBJ2-2; V: TRBV7-3
CDR3: ASSLKPPGRGTRETQY; D: TRBD2; length: 16; J: TRBJ2-5; V: TRBV5-1
CDR3: ASSFAGPPNTEAF; D: -; length: 13; J: TRBJ1-1; V: TRBV7-2
CDR3: ASSLSSGEQY; D: -; length: 10; J: TRBJ2-7; V: TRBV5-1
CDR3: ASSPTHGGRFGYT; D: -; length: 13; J: TRBJ1-2; V: TRBV5-1
CDR3: ASSELAGYEQF; D: TRBD2; length: 11; J: TRBJ2-1; V: TRBV2
CDR3: ASSLVYGGHYEQY; D: -; length: 13; J: TRBJ2-7; V: TRBV7-2
CDR3: ASRGLGETQY; D: -; length: 10; J: TRBJ2-5; V: TRBV7-9
CDR3: ATSRDFADNEQF; D: -; length: 12; J: TRBJ2-1; V: TRBV15
CDR3: ASSYHTGPLGEAF; D: -; length: 13; J: TRBJ1-1; V: TRBV6-6
CDR3: ASSIAPGLQETQY; D: -; length: 13; J: TRBJ2-5; V: TRBV19
CDR3: ASSSLTSGSYEQY; D: TRBD2; length: 13; J: TRBJ2-7; V: TRBV7-6
CDR3: ASRDFSWGSRAF; D: -; length: 12; J: TRBJ1-1; V: TRBV6-1
CDR3: ASRSSWDRRSYGYT; D: -; length: 14; J: TRBJ1-2; V: TRBV12-2